This note documents a single TCR beta chain sequence. J was trimmed by 3 bases and V by 5 bases; bases with no gene match: 14. Per germline, CDR1 MNHEY and CDR2 SMNVEV (reference sequence). The CDR3 length is 18 residues. This record belongs to a study of blood T cell repertoires in COVID-19. Assay: immunoSEQ multiplex PCR; the TCRdb copy retains only in-frame clones and omits some. The sample lists fewer than 450,000 clones, 88% occurring once. Sequencing input: PBMCs or T cells enriched from blood (not recorded which). V gene TRBV27 combines with J gene TRBJ2-7, with TRBD1 identical over 12 bases. The TCR sequence derives from a woman aged 18-29 years who had recovered from COVID-19. As DNA, the CDR3 is TGTGCCAGCAGTATCCGGGACAGGGGGCCTTCCCCAATCTACGAGCAGTACTTC. It yields the protein CASSIRDRGPSPIYEQYF.